The 26 T cell receptor beta chains presented below share a single source sample, sequenced in a study of shared clonotypes between healthy human individuals. The table came from immunoSEQ multiplex PCR; TCRdb's copy has only in-frame clones and leaves some out. The data show about 670,000 clones, with roughly 70% seen just once and about 1.8% held by the top ten. Material: memory CD4+ T cells sorted from blood. Subset here: CD45RA-negative fraction. All receptors derive from a woman aged 25 to 39 in good health.

The genes are TRBV19 and TRBJ2-5, with D unresolved. Germline-derived CDR1 and CDR2 are LNHDA and SQIVND (reference sequence). Trimming took 5 bases from V and 2 from J, leaving 6 bases between them. This CDR3 comprises 12 residues. CDR3 protein: CASSQEQETQYF. CDR3 DNA sequence: TGTGCCAGTAGTCAGGAGCAAGAGACCCAGTACTTC.

J is TRBJ2-7 and V is TRBV5-1, with D perhaps assigned TRBD1 or TRBD2 (5 bases each). Germline V lookup: CDR1 SGHRS, CDR2 YFSETQ. CDR3 length equals 14 residues. Trimming took off 2 bases at V and 4 bases at J, with 13 bases between the two ends. In DNA, the CDR3 is TGCGCCAGCAGCTTAGCCGGGACCGCGTACGAGCAGTACTTC. Translated: CASSLAGTAYEQYF.

The V gene is TRBV10-1, the J gene TRBJ1-1; D may be TRBD1 (5 bases). The V and J ends lost 6 bases and 2 bases respectively, with 16 bases between them. Looked up from germline, CDR1 is WNHNN and CDR2 is SYGVQD (reference sequence). The CDR3 runs to 15 residues. CDR3 loop: CASSDGLGGNTEAFF. CDR3 coding DNA: TGCGCCAGCAGCGATGGGCTCGGGGGAAACACTGAAGCTTTCTTT.

For the CDR3, the DNA is TGTGCCAGCAGTTTATACAGTAGGAGCTCCTACGAGCAGTACTTC. The encoded protein is CASSLYSRSSYEQYF. The chain links TRBV28 to TRBJ2-7; unclear D gene. The CDR3 covers 15 residues. V lost 1 base to trimming and J lost 0 bases, with 10 bases between them. CDR1 is MDHEN, CDR2 SYDVKM, per germline.

The sample holds many counts of this clone. The rearrangement joins TRBV6-4 to TRBJ2-7; perhaps TRBD1 as D (5 bases). The ends were cut back, 10 bases at V and 6 bases at J, with 13 bases in the middle. The length of the CDR3 is 11 residues. CDR1 MRHNA and CDR2 SNTAGT come from the germline V gene. The DNA of the CDR3 is TGTGCCACCTCAAGGGGCGTCGAGCAGTACTTC. This sequence encodes CATSRGVEQYF.

V is TRBV15 and J is TRBJ2-1; 11 nucleotides agree with TRBD1. Germline loops: CDR1 LNHNV, CDR2 YYDKDF (reference sequence). The CDR3 extends over 21 amino acids. V shed 3 bases and J 1 base; nucleotides not matched to a gene: 17. Here the CDR3 reads CATSRGLDRGLQGGSYNEQFF. DNA of the CDR3: TGTGCCACCAGCAGGGGTCTGGACAGGGGGCTTCAAGGGGGATCCTACAATGAGCAGTTCTTC.

This clone was observed a single time. This rearrangement joins TRBV30 to TRBJ1-4, with unresolved D. This CDR3 comprises 13 residues. Trimming removed 0 bases from V and 3 bases from J, with 5 bases in between. CDR1 and CDR2 from the germline V gene are GTSNPN and SVGIG (reference sequence). The CDR3 sequence is CAWSVQSNEKLFF. The CDR3 bases are TGTGCCTGGAGTGTACAATCTAATGAAAAACTGTTTTTT.

The chain links TRBV7-9 to TRBJ2-7; D is possibly TRBD1 or TRBD2 (5 bases each). The V end was cut by 0 bases, the J end by 7 bases, with 16 bases between. CDR3 length: 15 residues. Germline V gives CDR1 SEHNR, CDR2 FQNEAQ (reference sequence). This CDR3 is CASSLAVGPIEEQYF. In DNA, the CDR3 is TGTGCCAGCAGCTTAGCTGTGGGACCGATCGAAGAGCAGTACTTC.

The rearrangement joins TRBV11-2 to TRBJ2-7; no clear D. The CDR3 runs to 14 residues. CDR1 and CDR2 from the germline V gene are SGHAT and FQNNGV. Trimming removed 1 base from V and 5 bases from J, with 12 bases in between. The CDR3 DNA follows: TGTGCCAGCAGCTTAGGAGTGCGAATCAACGAGCAGTACTTC. The encoded protein is CASSLGVRINEQYF.

The DNA of the CDR3 is TGTGCCAGCAGACATACCGGGACAGGAAACTACAATGAGCAGTTCTTC. Translating it yields CASRHTGTGNYNEQFF. V and J are TRBV7-9 and TRBJ2-1; 8 bases map to TRBD1. The CDR3 totals 16 residues. Germline V CDR1 and CDR2: SEHNR, FQNEAQ (reference sequence). V lost 6 bases, J lost 3 bases, and 10 bases stayed unmatched.

The chain uses TRBV10-1 and TRBJ2-3; TRBD1 matches 9 bases. V was clipped by 8 bases and J by 2 bases; unmatched bases: 8. The length of the CDR3 is 15 residues. In germline, CDR1 is WNHNN, CDR2 SYGVQD (reference sequence). This chain's CDR3 is CASRPGQGLTDTQYF. The CDR3 region has the DNA TGCGCCAGCCGACCGGGACAGGGACTCACAGATACGCAGTATTTT.

This chain links TRBV28 with TRBJ1-5; D perhaps matches TRBD1 (5 bases). The V and J ends lost 2 bases and 5 bases respectively, with 13 bases between them. Germline CDR1 and CDR2: MDHEN and SYDVKM. The CDR3 length is 15 residues. Here the CDR3 DNA reads TGTGCCAGCAGTTTAGGGGGAACGGTTTATCAGCCCCAGCATTTT. As protein: CASSLGGTVYQPQHF. The full variable domain, rest sourced from reference TRBV28 and TRBJ1-5, is DVKVTQSSRYLVKRTGEKVFLECVQDMDHENMFWYRQDPGLGLRLIYFSYDVKMKEKGDIPEGYSVSREKKERFSLILESASTNQTSMYLCASSLGGTVYQPQHFGDGTRLSIL.

The table lists this clone with a count of one. The CDR3 loop reads CATSMKGNAGNTIYF. The DNA of the CDR3 is TGTGCCACCAGCATGAAAGGAAACGCTGGAAACACCATATATTTT. The gene calls are TRBV15 and TRBJ1-3; no clear D gene. Germline V gene data show CDR1 as LNHNV and CDR2 as YYDKDF (reference sequence). CDR3 size: 15 residues. V was shortened by 4 bases and J by 2 bases, with 12 bases between the two germline ends.

The V call is TRBV2, the J call TRBJ2-2; D unresolved. CDR1 is SNHLY, CDR2 FYNNEI, per germline. Between the trimmed V and J ends, which lost 2 bases and 4 bases, there was a span of 8 bases. CDR3 length: 14 residues. CDR3 protein: CASSETGGTGELFF. The CDR3 DNA reads as TGTGCCAGCAGTGAAACGGGCGGCACCGGGGAGCTGTTTTTT.

The J gene is TRBJ2-5, the V gene TRBV19; perhaps TRBD2 as D (7 bases). Germline CDR1 is LNHDA and CDR2 is SQIVND (reference sequence). V lost 1 base to trimming and J lost 5 bases, with 20 bases between them. The CDR3 runs to 17 residues. The CDR3 DNA is TGTGCCAGTAGTATAGTCGTCGGCCAGGGGCGGGGGGAGACCCAGTACTTC. Its protein product is CASSIVVGQGRGETQYF.

V is TRBV6-1 and J is TRBJ2-1; unclear D gene. Germline V gives CDR1 MNHNS, CDR2 SASEGT. V was trimmed by 4 bases and J by 12 bases, leaving 10 bases between them. The length of the CDR3 is 11 residues. The CDR3 sequence is CASSVGLMQFF. DNA for the CDR3: TGTGCCAGCAGTGTAGGTCTAATGCAGTTCTTC.

The chain is built from TRBV28 and TRBJ2-3; D uncertain. CDR1 and CDR2 (germline): MDHEN, SYDVKM. The CDR3 runs 12 residues. V was shortened by 5 bases and J by 14 bases, with 17 bases between the two germline ends. The chain's CDR3 is CASSTSDHPPYF. DNA of the CDR3: TGTGCCAGCAGTACATCGGACCACCCCCCGTATTTT.

This chain joins TRBV18 and TRBJ2-7; D is uncertain. The ends were cut back, 2 bases at V and 0 bases at J, with 8 bases in the middle. CDR3 length: 14 residues. CDR1 and CDR2 from the germline V gene are KGHSH and LQKENI. The CDR3 nucleotides are TGTGCCAGCTCACCAGAGAAAAACTCCTACGAGCAGTACTTC. This codes for CASSPEKNSYEQYF.

In its sample, this clone was seen a few times. The V and J genes are TRBV4-2 and TRBJ2-5, with 7 bases matching TRBD2. The germline V gene has CDR1 LGHNA and CDR2 YNFKEQ. Germline trimming cut 1 base from V and 3 bases from J; bases unmatched to any gene: 11. The CDR3 covers 17 residues. The CDR3 spells CASSQAPSGKDKETQYF. CDR3 DNA: TGTGCCAGCAGCCAAGCCCCAAGCGGGAAGGACAAAGAGACCCAGTACTTC.

This clone has at least ten counts. The chain combines TRBV6-5 with TRBJ2-7, with D perhaps matching TRBD1 (6 bases). Germline V gene sequence: CDR1 MNHEY, CDR2 SVGAGI. The V gene lost 0 bases and the J gene lost 11 bases, with 20 bases spanning the gap. The CDR3 covers 15 residues. Here the CDR3 reads CASSYSSLGAGDEYF. The CDR3 region has the DNA TGTGCCAGCAGTTACTCGAGCTTGGGGGCAGGTGACGAGTACTTC.

This clone occurred once. CDR3 sequence: CASSNGTGLSNQPQHF. The DNA of the CDR3 is TGTGCCAGCAGCAACGGGACAGGACTTAGCAATCAGCCCCAGCATTTT. V usage is TRBV9 and J usage is TRBJ1-5; 8 bases align to TRBD1. Losses at the gene ends were 4 bases for V and 0 bases for J; bases not matched to a gene: 6. The germline V gene has CDR1 SGDLS and CDR2 YYNGEE. This CDR3 spans 16 amino acids.

This clone was seen a single time. The genes are TRBV5-8 and TRBJ1-1; no clear D. The CDR3 is 13 residues long. Trimming pared 4 bases from V and 1 base from J, leaving 8 bases between. The germline V gene encodes CDR1 SGHTS and CDR2 YDEGEE. CDR3 region: CASSRSGNTEAFF. In DNA, the CDR3 is TGTGCCAGCAGCCGGTCAGGGAACACTGAAGCTTTCTTT.

A few counts support this clone. CDR3 loop: CASSFDHYGYTF. The CDR3 region has the DNA TGTGCCAGCAGTTTCGATCACTATGGCTACACCTTC. This chain links TRBV28 with TRBJ1-2, with D uncertain. Germline CDR1 is MDHEN and CDR2 is SYDVKM. The CDR3 has 12 amino acids. The ends were cut back, 3 bases at V and 3 bases at J, with 5 bases in the middle.

The rearrangement links TRBV4-1 to TRBJ1-4; no definite D call. V lost 1 base and J lost 8, with 14 bases in between. This CDR3 comprises 15 residues. Germline V gene data show CDR1 as MGHRA and CDR2 as YSYEKL. Here the CDR3 reads CASSQVSGRREKLFF. CDR3 sequence (DNA): TGCGCCAGCAGCCAAGTTTCCGGTCGTCGAGAAAAACTGTTTTTT.

This sequence joins TRBV7-3 and TRBJ2-1; 9 bases fit TRBD2. The CDR3 is 15 amino acids. Germline CDR1 SGHTA, CDR2 FQGTGA. The ends lost 2 bases at V and 8 bases at J; junction bases unmatched: 7. The CDR3 DNA reads TGTGCCAGCAGCTTATCCCTAGCGGGAATCGATGAGCAGTTCTTC. Translating it yields CASSLSLAGIDEQFF. Full variable domain (missing parts from reference TRBV7-3 and TRBJ2-1): GAGVSQTPSNKVTEKGKYVELRCDPISGHTALYWYRQSLGQGPEFLIYFQGTGAADDSGLPNDRFFAVRPEGSVSTLKIQRTERGDSAVYLCASSLSLAGIDEQFFGPGTRLTVL.

This clone was detected once. The chain couples TRBV11-3 to TRBJ2-7; D may be TRBD2 (6 bases). Germline CDR1 is SGHNT and CDR2 is YENEEA. The CDR3 has 12 amino acids. Trimming left V 5 bases short and J 3 bases short, with 8 bases between. The DNA for the CDR3 is TGTGCCAGCAGCGGGGAGGACTACGAGCAGTACTTC. Translation: CASSGEDYEQYF.